This T cell receptor beta chain is drawn from a study of Ad26.COV2.S vaccination and SARS-CoV-2 variants (dated by TCRdb to the early 2020s). For the study in its entirety: Vaccine-arm donors were drawn from COV1001, a multicentre, randomized, double-blind, placebo-controlled phase I-IIa trial of Ad26.COV2.S in healthy adults. Blinding of investigators to trial group allocation was maintained during experiments and outcome assessment. Ad26.COV2.S was administered intramuscularly at 5 x 10^10 or 1 x 10^11 viral particles, either as a single shot or as two shots given 56 days apart. TCRbeta repertoire sequencing was used to assess the specificity and breadth of SARS-CoV-2-reactive T cell receptors after Ad26.COV2.S vaccination. Participants in the trial were split at random into five groups of five each, receiving low-dose or high-dose Ad26.COV2.S once or twice, or else placebo on both occasions. A total of around 32 samples were included in the TCR-sequenced set, comprising 19 Ad26.COV2.S vaccine recipients, 5 placebo recipients and 8 SARS-CoV-2 convalescent individuals. Findings and caveats that apply to the study as a whole: It was noted by the authors that total T cell responses may have been underestimated by the TCR breadth and depth analyses. Vaccine and placebo recipients had similar non-spike TCR breadth, a finding consistent with the vaccine containing only spike. After vaccination, spike-specific CD8+ and CD4+ T cell responses were reported to show substantial breadth. The study was not powered to compare responses between vaccine doses or regimens. Spike-specific TCR breadth was higher in Ad26.COV2.S recipients than in placebo recipients (P = 0.0014).

According to the study, the label for this sample's treatment or condition signals: roughly 18 received Ad26.COV2.S at low or high dose, single or two shots; roughly five received placebo; per-sample allocation not given. Repertoires of vaccine and placebo recipients were sequenced from samples taken on day 63 after the first injection. Between 29 July and 7 August 2020, Cohort 1b enrolled 25 adults aged 18-55 years at one site in Boston, USA. Ad26.COV2.S consisted of a replication-incompetent adenovirus type 26 vector by which a prefusion-stabilized SARS-CoV-2 spike protein from the original Wuhan strain was expressed. With respect to this clone: Its recognized antigen is unknown. No base quality information exists; no much larger clone differs at one position.

The immunoSEQ Assay was used to sequence TCRbeta CDR3 regions. After extraction, genomic DNA underwent amplification by bias-controlled multiplex PCR, followed by high-throughput sequencing. The original pipeline was this. To quantify the absolute abundance of every unique TCRbeta CDR3 region, sequences were collapsed and filtered. T cell fraction was estimated by normalizing TCRbeta template counts to usable DNA, which was measured by amplifying reference genes present in all nucleated cells. Repertoire TCRs were annotated as SARS-CoV-2-specific when V gene, CDR3 amino acid sequence and J gene were exactly matched to a known reactive TCR set. MIRA supplied the reference SARS-CoV-2 TCR set, which was filtered for enrichment in COVID-19-positive ImmuneCODE repertoires so that public or cross-reactive TCRs were removed. Based on the MIRA antigens, annotated TCRs were further analysed at the level of specific ORF or position within ORF. Breadth was defined as annotated unique rearrangements over total unique productive rearrangements; depth was the summed frequency of those rearrangements. Group comparisons of TCR breadth used two-sided Wilcoxon rank-sum tests. Held by TCRdb, this immuneACCESS table contains in-frame sequences only and omits some clones. Under half of the omission traces to an unresolved V gene where checked; the cause of the rest is unknown. The V and J calls and clone size were taken over from that table, and D and trimming were inferred from the DNA. In this sample the table shows approximately 410,000 clones, about 90% of which occur a single time. Roughly 1.7% of the sample is taken by the ten largest.

Including the terminal cysteine and phenylalanine, the CDR3 comprises 15 residues. Only CDR3 DNA is held: 45 bases, read in frame from base 1. Via the germline V gene, CDR1 is ENHRY and CDR2 SYGVKD. The germline V and J ends show losses of 3 bases and 1 base respectively, and no gene match explains 4 bases of the junction. The clonotype originates from a person aged 18 to 59 who received the Ad26.COV2.S COVID-19 vaccine or a placebo. The material sequenced was peripheral blood, taken in a trial of Ad26.COV2.S vaccine versus placebo. The receptor chain draws on TRBV10-3 and TRBJ1-1, and 8 junction bases match TRBD1. For the CDR3, the sequence is CAISDPGQANTEAFF. The DNA sequence is as follows: TGTGCCATCAGTGACCCGGGACAGGCGAACACTGAAGCTTTCTTT.